This record looks at one T cell receptor beta chain sequence and its context. The data belong to a study of T cell changes during pregnancy in multiple sclerosis. Sequencing used immunoSEQ multiplex PCR; TCRdb keeps in-frame clones, though not all of them. The sample contains almost 40,000 clones, 85% to 95% of which appear only once. The sequenced sample was CD4+ T cells from peripheral blood mononuclear cells, obtained in the third trimester of pregnancy. The TCR originated in a female donor in good health, enrolled as a control in a pregnancy study.

CDR3 nucleotide sequence: TGTGCCAGCAGTGAATATGGGGTCGGAGACCCCGGAGGCTATGGCTACACCTTC. Protein sequence: CASSEYGVGDPGGYGYTF. The gene calls are TRBV25-1 and TRBJ1-2; D unresolved. Germline V gives CDR1 MGHDK, CDR2 SYGVNS. V lost 0 bases, J lost 4 bases, and 21 bases lay in between. There are 18 residues in the CDR3.